The 15 T cell receptor beta chains listed next were all sequenced from one sample in a study of T cells in localized non-small cell lung cancer. Assay: immunoSEQ multiplex PCR; the TCRdb copy retains only in-frame clones and omits some. The profile shows about 79,000 clones, 85% to 90% of them singletons. The starting material was peripheral blood, obtained before any cancer treatment. Receptors originate from a woman aged 35 to 75 with stage I squamous cell lung carcinoma.

The V gene is TRBV2, the J gene TRBJ1-6, with 7 bases aligning to TRBD1. CDR1 and CDR2 (germline): SNHLY, FYNNEI. The CDR3 consists of 14 residues. V trimming: 3 bases; J trimming: 10 bases; junction bases outside the gene matches: 6. This chain's CDR3 is CASSDRPGGSPLHF. CDR3 in DNA: TGTGCCAGCAGTGACCGACCAGGGGGATCACCCCTCCACTTT.

The CDR3: CASIQQGANYGYTF. The CDR3 bases are TGTGCCAGTATCCAACAGGGAGCTAACTATGGCTACACCTTC. This rearrangement joins TRBV19 to TRBJ1-2; a weak D match, TRBD1 (6 bases). From germline, CDR1 is LNHDA and CDR2 SQIVND (reference sequence). The CDR3 is made up of 14 amino acids. Trimming stripped 7 bases from V and 0 bases from J, with 12 bases between.

This sequence joins TRBV15 and TRBJ1-4; a possible D gene is TRBD1 (6 bases). This CDR3 region has 16 residues. Trimming removed 0 bases at V and 2 bases at J, with 10 bases between. CDR1 is LNHNV and CDR2 is YYDKDF in the germline V gene (reference sequence). The CDR3 here is CATSRDRGATNEKLFF. In nucleotides, the CDR3 is TGTGCCACCAGCAGAGATCGGGGGGCCACTAATGAAAAACTGTTTTTT.

The chain joins TRBV2 to TRBJ1-5; no definite D call. V shed 3 bases and J shed 4 bases, with 13 bases lying between them. The CDR3 runs to 15 residues. Germline V gene data show CDR1 as SNHLY and CDR2 as FYNNEI. CDR3 sequence reads: CASSEGQTLNQPQHF. The CDR3 nucleotides read TGTGCCAGCAGTGAGGGTCAGACCCTTAATCAGCCCCAGCATTTT.

This chain links TRBV6-6 with TRBJ2-2; no firm D call. Trimming shortened V by 0 bases and J by 5 bases, and 4 bases separated the two germline ends. The length of the CDR3 is 13 residues. Germline-derived CDR1 and CDR2 are MNHNY and SVGAGI (reference sequence). For the CDR3, the DNA is TGTGCCAGCAGTTACTCAGAGACCGGGGAGCTGTTTTTT. This encodes CASSYSETGELFF.

In nucleotides, the CDR3 is TGTGCCAGCAGGTCCTCTGGAAACACCATATATTTT. It translates to CASRSSGNTIYF. This chain connects TRBV27 to TRBJ1-3; no reliable D call. The CDR3 runs 12 residues. Germline V gene data show CDR1 as MNHEY and CDR2 as SMNVEV (reference sequence). Trimming left V 6 bases short and J 0 bases short, with 3 bases between.

The chain carries TRBV18 and TRBJ1-4, with TRBD1 matching 8 bases. The trim removed 5 bases at V and 0 bases at J, leaving 14 bases unmatched. Germline CDR1 is KGHSH and CDR2 is LQKENI. The CDR3 contains 19 residues. CDR3 amino acids: CASSARDRILPTTNEKLFF. The CDR3 region has the DNA TGTGCCAGCTCAGCCCGGGACAGGATTCTACCCACAACTAATGAAAAACTGTTTTTT.

This sequence joins TRBV27 and TRBJ1-5, with D perhaps matching TRBD1 (6 bases). V dropped 2 bases and J dropped 7 bases, with 12 bases sitting between them. CDR3 length: 14 residues. Germline V gene sequence: CDR1 MNHEY, CDR2 SMNVEV (reference sequence). The DNA for the CDR3 is TGTGCCAGCAGTTTACTGGCCAGGGGACAGCCCCAGCATTTT. Its translation is CASSLLARGQPQHF.

This clone was observed a handful of times. The missing conserved phenylalanine or tryptophan at the end of this CDR3 makes a read error likely. The DNA is omitted, as the CDR3 cannot be located on it reliably, and the CDR3 follows TCRdb's listing. The rearrangement links TRBV29-1 to TRBJ1-2. Germline assignment: CDR1 SQVTM and CDR2 ANQGSEA. The CDR3 has 11 residues if both end residues are counted. This CDR3 is CSVEDLGRGGL.

The rearrangement links TRBV5-4 to TRBJ2-5, with 7 bases that match TRBD1. Unmatched junction bases numbered 3, after V lost 3 bases and J lost 1 base. The CDR3 consists of 14 residues. Germline loops: CDR1 SGHNT, CDR2 YYREEE (reference sequence). The CDR3 region is CASSSGQVQETQYF. For the CDR3, the DNA is TGTGCCAGCAGCTCCGGACAGGTCCAAGAGACCCAGTACTTC.

V is TRBV9 and J is TRBJ2-5, with D possibly matching TRBD2 (5 bases). Germline V gene lookup returns CDR1 SGDLS and CDR2 YYNGEE. The CDR3 covers 13 residues. V gave up 2 bases and J gave up 5 bases, with 10 bases separating them. In DNA form, the CDR3 reads TGTGCCAGCAGCGTTGAGACGGGGGAGACCCAGTACTTC. Residues: CASSVETGETQYF.

The chain joins TRBV29-1 to TRBJ1-2; 7 positions agree with TRBD1. Germline V gene data show CDR1 as SQVTM and CDR2 as ANQGSEA. The CDR3 loop spans 11 amino acids. J was trimmed by 4 bases and V by 4 bases; bases with no gene match: 0. CDR3 region: CSVGTGYGYTF. DNA for the CDR3: TGCAGCGTTGGGACAGGCTATGGCTACACCTTC.

The gene calls are TRBV4-2 and TRBJ1-1; TRBD1 matches 10 bases. Germline loops: CDR1 LGHNA, CDR2 YNFKEQ. The J segment lost 4 bases and the V segment lost 4 bases, leaving 3 bases of the junction unmatched. The CDR3 has 14 residues. This chain's CDR3 is CASSPWTGGTEAFF. The DNA for the CDR3 is TGTGCCAGCAGCCCTTGGACAGGGGGCACTGAAGCTTTCTTT.

The chain couples TRBV5-1 to TRBJ1-3; a weak D match, TRBD1 (6 bases). V was trimmed by 0 bases and J by 6 bases, leaving 7 bases between them. CDR3 length equals 13 residues. Per the germline V gene, CDR1 is SGHRS and CDR2 is YFSETQ. CDR3: CASSLAGENTIYF. In DNA, the CDR3 is TGCGCCAGCAGCTTGGCAGGGGAAAACACCATATATTTT.

The chain links TRBV7-9 to TRBJ1-2; 11 bases map to TRBD1. Trimming removed 5 bases from V and 5 bases from J; junction bases left unmatched: 7. The germline V gene has CDR1 SEHNR and CDR2 FQNEAQ (reference sequence). This CDR3 region has 15 residues. CDR3 loop: CASSPPDRGLYGYTF. The CDR3, as DNA: TGTGCCAGCAGCCCCCCGGACAGGGGGCTATATGGCTACACCTTC.